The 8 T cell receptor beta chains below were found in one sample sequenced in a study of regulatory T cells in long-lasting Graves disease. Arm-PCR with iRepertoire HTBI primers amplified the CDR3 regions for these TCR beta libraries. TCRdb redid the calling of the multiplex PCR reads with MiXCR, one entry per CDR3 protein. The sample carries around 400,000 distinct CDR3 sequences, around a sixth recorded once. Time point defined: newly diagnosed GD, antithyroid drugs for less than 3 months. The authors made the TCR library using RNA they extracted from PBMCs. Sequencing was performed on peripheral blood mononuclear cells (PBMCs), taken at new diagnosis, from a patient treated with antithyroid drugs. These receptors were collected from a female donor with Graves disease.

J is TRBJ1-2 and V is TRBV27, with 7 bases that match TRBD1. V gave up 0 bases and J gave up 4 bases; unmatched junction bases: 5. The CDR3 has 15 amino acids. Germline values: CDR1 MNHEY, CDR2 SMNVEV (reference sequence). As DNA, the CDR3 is TGTGCCAGCAGTTTATCGTCCGCAGGGGGCTATGGCTACACCTTC. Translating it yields CASSLSSAGGYGYTF.

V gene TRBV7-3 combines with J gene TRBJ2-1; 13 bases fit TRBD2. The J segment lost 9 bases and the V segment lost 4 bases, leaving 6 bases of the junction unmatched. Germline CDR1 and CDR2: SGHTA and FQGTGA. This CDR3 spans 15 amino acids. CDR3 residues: CASSSPTSGRREQFF. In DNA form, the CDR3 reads TGTGCCAGCAGCTCCCCGACTAGCGGGAGGCGTGAGCAGTTCTTC. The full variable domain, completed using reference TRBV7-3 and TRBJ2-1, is GAGVSQTPSNKVTEKGKYVELRCDPISGHTALYWYRQSLGQGPEFLIYFQGTGAADDSGLPNDRFFAVRPEGSVSTLKIQRTERGDSAVYLCASSSPTSGRREQFFGPGTRLTVL.

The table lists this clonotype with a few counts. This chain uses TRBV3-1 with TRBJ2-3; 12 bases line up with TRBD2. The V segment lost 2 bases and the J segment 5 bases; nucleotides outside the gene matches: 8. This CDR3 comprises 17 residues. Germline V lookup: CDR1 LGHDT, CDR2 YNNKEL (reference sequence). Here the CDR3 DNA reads TGTGCCAGCAGCCAAAGGACTAGCGGGGCCAACCGAGATACGCAGTATTTT. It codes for CASSQRTSGANRDTQYF.

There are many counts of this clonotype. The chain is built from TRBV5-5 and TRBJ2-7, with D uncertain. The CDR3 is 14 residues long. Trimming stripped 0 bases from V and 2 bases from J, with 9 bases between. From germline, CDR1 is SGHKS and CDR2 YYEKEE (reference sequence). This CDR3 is CASSLVERTYEQYF. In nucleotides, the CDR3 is TGTGCCAGCAGCTTGGTTGAGCGTACCTACGAGCAGTACTTC. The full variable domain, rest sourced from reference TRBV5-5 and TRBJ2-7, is DAGVTQSPTHLIKTRGQQVTLRCSPISGHKSVSWYQQVLGQGPQFIFQYYEKEERGRGNFPDRFSARQFPNYSSELNVNALLLGDSALYLCASSLVERTYEQYFGPGTRLTVT.

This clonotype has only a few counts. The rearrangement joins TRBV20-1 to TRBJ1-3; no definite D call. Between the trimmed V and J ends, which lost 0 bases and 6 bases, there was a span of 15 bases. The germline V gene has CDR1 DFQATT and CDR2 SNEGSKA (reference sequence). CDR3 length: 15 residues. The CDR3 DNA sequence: TGCAGTGCTAGAGAAACAAGTTGGTATGAAAACACCATATATTTT. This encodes CSARETSWYENTIYF.

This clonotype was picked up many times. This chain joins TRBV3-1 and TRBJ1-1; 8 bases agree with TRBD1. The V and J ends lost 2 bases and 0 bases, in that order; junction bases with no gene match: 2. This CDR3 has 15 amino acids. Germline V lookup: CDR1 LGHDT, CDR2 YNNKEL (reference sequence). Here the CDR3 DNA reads TGTGCCAGCAGCCAACTCAGGGGGCTGAACACTGAAGCTTTCTTT. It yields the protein CASSQLRGLNTEAFF. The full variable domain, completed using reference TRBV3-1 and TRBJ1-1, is DTAVSQTPKYLVTQMGNDKSIKCEQNLGHDTMYWYKQDSKKFLKIMFSYNNKELIINETVPNRFSPKSPDKAHLNLHINSLELGDSAVYFCASSQLRGLNTEAFFGQGTRLTVV.

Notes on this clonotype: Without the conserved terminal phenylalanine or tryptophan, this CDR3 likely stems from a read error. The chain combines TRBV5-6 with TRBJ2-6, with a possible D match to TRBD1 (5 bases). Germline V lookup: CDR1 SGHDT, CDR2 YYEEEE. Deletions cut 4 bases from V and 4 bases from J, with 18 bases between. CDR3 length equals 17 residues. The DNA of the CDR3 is TGTGCCAGCAGCCTTACTCGACAGTCCAAGGGGGCCAACGTCCTGACTCTC. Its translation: CASSLTRQSKGANVLTL.

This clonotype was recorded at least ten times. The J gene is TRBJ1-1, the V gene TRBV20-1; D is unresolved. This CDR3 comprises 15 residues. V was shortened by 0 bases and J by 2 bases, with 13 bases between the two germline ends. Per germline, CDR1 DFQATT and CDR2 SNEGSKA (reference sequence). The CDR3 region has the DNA TGCAGTGCTAGAGACCACAGAAACCGCAACACTGAAGCTTTCTTT. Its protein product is CSARDHRNRNTEAFF.